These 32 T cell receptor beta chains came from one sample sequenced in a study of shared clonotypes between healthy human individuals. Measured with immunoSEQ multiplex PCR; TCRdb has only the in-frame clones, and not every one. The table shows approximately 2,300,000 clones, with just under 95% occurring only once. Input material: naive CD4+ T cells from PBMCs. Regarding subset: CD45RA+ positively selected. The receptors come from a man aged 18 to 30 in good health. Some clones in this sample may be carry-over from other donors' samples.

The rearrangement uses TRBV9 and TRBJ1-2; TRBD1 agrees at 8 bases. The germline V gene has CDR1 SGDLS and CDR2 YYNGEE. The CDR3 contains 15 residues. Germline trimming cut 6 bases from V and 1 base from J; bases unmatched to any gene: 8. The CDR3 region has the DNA TGTGCCAGCAATGTCGGACAGGGTCATAACTATGGCTACACCTTC. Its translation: CASNVGQGHNYGYTF. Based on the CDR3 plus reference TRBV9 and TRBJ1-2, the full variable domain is DSGVTQTPKHLITATGQRVTLRCSPRSGDLSVYWYQQSLDQGLQFLIQYYNGEERAKGNILERFSAQQFPDLHSELNLSSLELGDSALYFCASNVGQGHNYGYTFGSGTRLTVV.

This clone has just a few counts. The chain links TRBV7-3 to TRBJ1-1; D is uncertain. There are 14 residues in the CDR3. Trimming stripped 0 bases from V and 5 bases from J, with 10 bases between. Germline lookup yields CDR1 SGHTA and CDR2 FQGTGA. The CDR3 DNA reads TGTGCCAGCAGCTTAACCGATGCCGGGACTGAAGCTTTCTTT. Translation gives CASSLTDAGTEAFF.

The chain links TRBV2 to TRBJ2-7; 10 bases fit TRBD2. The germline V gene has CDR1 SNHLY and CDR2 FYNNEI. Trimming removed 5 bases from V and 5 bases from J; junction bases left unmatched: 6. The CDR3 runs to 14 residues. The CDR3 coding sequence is TGTGCCAGCAGTCGACTAGCGGGCCTGGACGAGCAGTACTTC. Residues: CASSRLAGLDEQYF.

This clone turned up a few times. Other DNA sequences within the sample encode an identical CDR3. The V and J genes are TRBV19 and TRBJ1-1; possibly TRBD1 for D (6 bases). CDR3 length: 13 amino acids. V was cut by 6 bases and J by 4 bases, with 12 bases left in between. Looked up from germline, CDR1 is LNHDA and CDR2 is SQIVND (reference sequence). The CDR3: CASSRTGSTEAFF. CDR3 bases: TGTGCCAGTAGCAGAACAGGGAGCACTGAAGCTTTCTTT.

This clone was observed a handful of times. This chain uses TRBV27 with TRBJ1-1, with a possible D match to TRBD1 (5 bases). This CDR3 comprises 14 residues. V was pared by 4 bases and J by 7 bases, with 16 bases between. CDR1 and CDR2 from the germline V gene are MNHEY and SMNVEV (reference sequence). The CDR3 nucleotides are TGTGCCAGCAGTTCCCTCGGGACGGCCTATGAAGCTTTCTTT. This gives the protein CASSSLGTAYEAFF.

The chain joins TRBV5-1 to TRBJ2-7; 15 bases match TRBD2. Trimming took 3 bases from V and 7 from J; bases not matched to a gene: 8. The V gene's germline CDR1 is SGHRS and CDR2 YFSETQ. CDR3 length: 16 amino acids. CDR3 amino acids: CASSSGLAGGTGEQYF. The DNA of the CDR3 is TGCGCCAGCAGCTCGGGACTAGCGGGAGGTACTGGAGAGCAGTACTTC.

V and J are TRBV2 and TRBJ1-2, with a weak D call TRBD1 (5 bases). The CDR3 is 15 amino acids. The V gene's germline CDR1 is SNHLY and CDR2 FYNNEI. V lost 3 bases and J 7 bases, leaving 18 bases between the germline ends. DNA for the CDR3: TGTGCCAGCAGTGAGGAGGGTTGGGGGAGACGTGGCTACACCTTC. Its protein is CASSEEGWGRRGYTF.

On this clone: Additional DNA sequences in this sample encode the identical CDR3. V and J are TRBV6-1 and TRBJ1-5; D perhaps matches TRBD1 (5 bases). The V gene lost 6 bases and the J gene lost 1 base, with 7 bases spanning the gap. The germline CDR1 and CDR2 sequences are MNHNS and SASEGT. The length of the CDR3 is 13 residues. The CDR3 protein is CASSRDSNQPQHF. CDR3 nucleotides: TGTGCCAGCAGCAGGGACAGCAATCAGCCCCAGCATTTT.

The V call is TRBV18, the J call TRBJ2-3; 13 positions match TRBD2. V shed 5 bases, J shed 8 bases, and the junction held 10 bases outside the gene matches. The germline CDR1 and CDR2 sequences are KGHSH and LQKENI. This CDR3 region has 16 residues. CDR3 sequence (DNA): TGTGCCAGCTCATCCGGACTAGCGGGAGTGAGGACTACGCAGTATTTT. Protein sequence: CASSSGLAGVRTTQYF.

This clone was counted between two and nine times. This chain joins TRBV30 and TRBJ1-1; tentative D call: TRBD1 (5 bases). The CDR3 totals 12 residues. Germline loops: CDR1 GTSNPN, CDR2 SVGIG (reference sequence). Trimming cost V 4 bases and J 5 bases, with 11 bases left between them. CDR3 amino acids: CAWTAQGTEAFF. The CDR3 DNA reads TGTGCCTGGACTGCCCAGGGAACTGAAGCTTTCTTT.

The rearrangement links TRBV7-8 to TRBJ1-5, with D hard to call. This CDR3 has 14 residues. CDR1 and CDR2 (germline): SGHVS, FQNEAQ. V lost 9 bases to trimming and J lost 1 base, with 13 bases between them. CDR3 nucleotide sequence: TGTGCCAGTACCAAATTCACGAGCAATCAGCCCCAGCATTTT. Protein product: CASTKFTSNQPQHF. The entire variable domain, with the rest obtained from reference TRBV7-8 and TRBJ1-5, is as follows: GAGVSQSPRYKVAKRGQDVALRCDPISGHVSLFWYQQALGQGPEFLTYFQNEAQLDKSGLPSDRFFAERPEGSVSTLKIQRTQQEDSAVYLCASTKFTSNQPQHFGDGTRLSIL.

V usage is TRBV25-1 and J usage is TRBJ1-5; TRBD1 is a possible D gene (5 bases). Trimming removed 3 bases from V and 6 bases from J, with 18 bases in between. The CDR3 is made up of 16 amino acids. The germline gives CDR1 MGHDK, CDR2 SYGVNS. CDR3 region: CASSDHGAGQGQPQHF. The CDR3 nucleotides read TGTGCCAGCAGTGACCATGGGGCAGGGCAAGGTCAGCCCCAGCATTTT.

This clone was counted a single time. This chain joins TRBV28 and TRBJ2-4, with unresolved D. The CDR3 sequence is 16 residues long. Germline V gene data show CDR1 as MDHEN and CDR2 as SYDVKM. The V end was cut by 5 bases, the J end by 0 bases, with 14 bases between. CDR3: CASSTQIGLAKNIQYF. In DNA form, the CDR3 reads TGTGCCAGCAGTACCCAAATTGGGCTAGCCAAAAACATTCAGTACTTC.

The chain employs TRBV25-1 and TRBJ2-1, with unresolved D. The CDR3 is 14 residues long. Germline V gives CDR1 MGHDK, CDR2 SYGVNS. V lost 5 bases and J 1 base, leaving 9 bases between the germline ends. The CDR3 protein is CASSQVGSYNEQFF. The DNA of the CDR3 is TGTGCCAGCAGTCAAGTGGGATCCTACAATGAGCAGTTCTTC.

The CDR3 sequence is CASRTTITDTQYF. The CDR3 DNA follows: TGTGCCAGCAGGACGACCATCACAGATACGCAGTATTTT. V gene TRBV6-1 combines with J gene TRBJ2-3; the D is unclear. The CDR3 totals 13 residues. In germline, CDR1 is MNHNS, CDR2 SASEGT. V dropped 6 bases and J dropped 2 bases, with 9 bases sitting between them.

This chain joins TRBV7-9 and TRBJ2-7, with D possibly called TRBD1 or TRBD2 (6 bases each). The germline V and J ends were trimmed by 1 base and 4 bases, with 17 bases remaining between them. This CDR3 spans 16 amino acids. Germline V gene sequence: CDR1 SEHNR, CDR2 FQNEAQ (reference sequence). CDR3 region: CASSLVIGGREYEQYF. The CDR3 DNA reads TGTGCCAGCAGCTTAGTCATAGGGGGGCGCGAATACGAGCAGTACTTC.

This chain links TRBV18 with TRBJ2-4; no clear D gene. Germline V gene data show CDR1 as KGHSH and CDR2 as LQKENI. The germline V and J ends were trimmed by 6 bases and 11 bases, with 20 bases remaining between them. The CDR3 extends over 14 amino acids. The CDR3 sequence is CASSPGLNEVVQYF. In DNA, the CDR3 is TGTGCCAGCTCCCCGGGTCTTAATGAAGTCGTTCAGTACTTC.

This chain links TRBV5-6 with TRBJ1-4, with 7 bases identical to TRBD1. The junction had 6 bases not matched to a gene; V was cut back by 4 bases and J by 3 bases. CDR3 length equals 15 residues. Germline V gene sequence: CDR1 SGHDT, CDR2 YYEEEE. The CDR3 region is CASSNWGQSNEKLFF. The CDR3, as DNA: TGTGCCAGCAGCAACTGGGGACAGTCTAATGAAAAACTGTTTTTT.

The CDR3 DNA reads as TGTGCCAGCAGCCTTGACAGGGCTGTCGAAAAACTGTTTTTT. As protein: CASSLDRAVEKLFF. The chain recombines TRBV7-2 with TRBJ1-4, with 7 bases fitting TRBD1. The CDR3 runs 14 residues. Losses at the gene ends were 5 bases for V and 8 bases for J; bases not matched to a gene: 8. CDR1 and CDR2 (germline): SGHTA, FQGNSA.

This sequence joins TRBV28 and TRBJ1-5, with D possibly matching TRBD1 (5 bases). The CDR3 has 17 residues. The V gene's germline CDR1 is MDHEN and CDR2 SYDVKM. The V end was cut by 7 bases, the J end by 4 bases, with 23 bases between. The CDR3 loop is CASTEGPNLYGNQPQHF. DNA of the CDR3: TGTGCCAGCACCGAGGGACCGAATCTCTACGGTAATCAGCCCCAGCATTTT.

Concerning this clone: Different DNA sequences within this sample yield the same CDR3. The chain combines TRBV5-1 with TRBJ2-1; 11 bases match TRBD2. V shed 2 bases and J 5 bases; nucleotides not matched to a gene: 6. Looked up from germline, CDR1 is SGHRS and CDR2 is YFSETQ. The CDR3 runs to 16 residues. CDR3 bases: TGCGCCAGCAGCTTTCCCGGGACTAGCGGAAACAATGAGCAGTTCTTC. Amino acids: CASSFPGTSGNNEQFF.

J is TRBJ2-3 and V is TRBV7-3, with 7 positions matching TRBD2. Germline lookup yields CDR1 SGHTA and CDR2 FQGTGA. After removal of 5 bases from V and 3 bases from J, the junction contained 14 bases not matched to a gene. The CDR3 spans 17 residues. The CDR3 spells CASSLMGGREWTDTQYF. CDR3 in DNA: TGTGCCAGCAGCCTTATGGGAGGGCGGGAGTGGACAGATACGCAGTATTTT.

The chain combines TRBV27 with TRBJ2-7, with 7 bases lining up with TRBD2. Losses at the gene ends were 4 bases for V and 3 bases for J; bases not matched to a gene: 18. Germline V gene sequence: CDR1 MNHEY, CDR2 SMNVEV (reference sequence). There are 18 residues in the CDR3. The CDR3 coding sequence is TGTGCCAGCAGTTCCGATAAGGGGTTCGCGGGGGATCACTACGAGCAGTACTTC. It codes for CASSSDKGFAGDHYEQYF.

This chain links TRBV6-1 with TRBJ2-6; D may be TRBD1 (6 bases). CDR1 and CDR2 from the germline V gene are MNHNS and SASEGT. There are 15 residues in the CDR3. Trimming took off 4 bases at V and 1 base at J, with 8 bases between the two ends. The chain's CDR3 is CASSAQGSGANVLTF. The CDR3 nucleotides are TGTGCCAGCAGTGCACAGGGATCTGGGGCCAACGTCCTGACTTTC.

Here the CDR3 DNA reads TGCGCCAGCAGCCAAGATCCTGGAGGGGCTAGCAATCAGCCCCAGCATTTT. Protein product: CASSQDPGGASNQPQHF. The chain joins TRBV4-3 to TRBJ1-5, with a tentative D call TRBD1 (5 bases). The V and J ends lost 0 bases and 0 bases respectively, with 12 bases between them. Germline CDR1 is LGHNA and CDR2 is YSLEER. The CDR3 totals 17 residues.

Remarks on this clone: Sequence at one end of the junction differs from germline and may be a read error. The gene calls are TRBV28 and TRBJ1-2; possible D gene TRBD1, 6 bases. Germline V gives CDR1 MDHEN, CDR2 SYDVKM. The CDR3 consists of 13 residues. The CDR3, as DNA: TGTGCCAGCAGGTTATCGGGGGCCAGTGGCTACACCTTC. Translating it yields CASRLSGASGYTF.

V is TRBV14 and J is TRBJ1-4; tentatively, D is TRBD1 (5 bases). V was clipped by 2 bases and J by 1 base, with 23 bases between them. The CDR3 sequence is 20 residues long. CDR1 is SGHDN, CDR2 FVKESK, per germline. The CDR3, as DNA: TGTGCCAGCAGCCAATCAAGGGAAAGTATCCTAGGGGAAACTAATGAAAAACTGTTTTTT. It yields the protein CASSQSRESILGETNEKLFF.

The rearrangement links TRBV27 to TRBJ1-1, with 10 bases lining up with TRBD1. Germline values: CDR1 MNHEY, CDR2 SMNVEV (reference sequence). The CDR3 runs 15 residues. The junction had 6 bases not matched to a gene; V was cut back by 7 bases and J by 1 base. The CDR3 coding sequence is TGTGCCAGCAAACCGGGACAGGGGTGGAACACTGAAGCTTTCTTT. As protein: CASKPGQGWNTEAFF.

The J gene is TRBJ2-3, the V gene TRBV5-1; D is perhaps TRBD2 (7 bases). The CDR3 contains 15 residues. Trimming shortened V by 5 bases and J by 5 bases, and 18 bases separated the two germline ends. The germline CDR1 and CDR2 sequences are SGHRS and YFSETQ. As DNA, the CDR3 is TGCGCCAGCAGTGTACTAGCGCGAGGGGGAGATACGCAGTATTTT. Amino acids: CASSVLARGGDTQYF.

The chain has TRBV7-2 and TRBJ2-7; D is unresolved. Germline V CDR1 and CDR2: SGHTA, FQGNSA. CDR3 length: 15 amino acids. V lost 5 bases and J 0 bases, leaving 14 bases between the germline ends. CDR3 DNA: TGTGCCAGCAGCCTAGGGTGGGCGGACTCCTACGAGCAGTACTTC. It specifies CASSLGWADSYEQYF.

DNA of the CDR3: TGTGCCATCAGTGAACAGATCTCTGGAAACACCATATATTTT. It translates to CAISEQISGNTIYF. The chain uses TRBV10-3 and TRBJ1-3; D not resolved. The CDR3 sequence is 14 residues long. Trimming pared 3 bases from V and 0 bases from J, leaving 6 bases between. Germline V lookup: CDR1 ENHRY, CDR2 SYGVKD.

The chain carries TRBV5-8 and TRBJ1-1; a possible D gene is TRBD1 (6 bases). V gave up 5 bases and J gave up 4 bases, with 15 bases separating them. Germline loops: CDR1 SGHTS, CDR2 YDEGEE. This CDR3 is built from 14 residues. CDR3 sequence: CASRTGMRGTEAFF. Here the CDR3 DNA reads TGTGCCAGCAGAACAGGGATGCGCGGCACTGAAGCTTTCTTT.